The T cell receptor (beta chain) under discussion was sequenced for a study of shared clonotypes between healthy human individuals. Roughly 200 ng DNA, approximately 30,000 T cell genomes, went into each sorted-subset replicate PCR. Method: immunoSEQ multiplex PCR; TCRdb's copy keeps in-frame clones and lacks some. The repertoire has about 2.3 million clones, approximately 90% of them found once; the top ten carry more than 0.35%. To note about this clone: The target antigen is unknown. Other DNA sequences in the sample encode the same CDR3.

Notes on the study in general: The study found lower generation probabilities in non-shared clonotypes than in those shared by all four donors.

The germline V gene has CDR1 SGHAT and CDR2 FQNNGV. Trimming stripped 0 bases from V and 5 bases from J, with 4 bases between. This CDR3 has 12 amino acids. V gene TRBV11-2 combines with J gene TRBJ2-5; D remains unclear. This receptor was taken from a man aged 18 to 30 in good health. Some clones in this sample may be carry-over from other donors' samples. The sequenced material came from naive CD4+ T cells from PBMCs. Subset described: CD45RA+ positively selected. CDR3 in amino acids: CASSLEGETQYF. The CDR3 DNA follows: TGTGCCAGCAGCTTAGAGGGGGAGACCCAGTACTTC.